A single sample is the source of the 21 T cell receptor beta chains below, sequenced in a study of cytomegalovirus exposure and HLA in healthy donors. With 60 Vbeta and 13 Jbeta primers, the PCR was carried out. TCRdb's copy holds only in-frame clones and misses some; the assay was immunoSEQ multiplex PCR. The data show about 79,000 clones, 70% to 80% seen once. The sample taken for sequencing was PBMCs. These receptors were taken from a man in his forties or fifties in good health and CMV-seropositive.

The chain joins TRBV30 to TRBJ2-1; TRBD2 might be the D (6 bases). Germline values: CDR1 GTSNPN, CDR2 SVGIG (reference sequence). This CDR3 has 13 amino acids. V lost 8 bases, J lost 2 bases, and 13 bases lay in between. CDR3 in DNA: TGTGCCCGGGGGAGACAACCCTACAATGAGCAGTTCTTC. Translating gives CARGRQPYNEQFF.

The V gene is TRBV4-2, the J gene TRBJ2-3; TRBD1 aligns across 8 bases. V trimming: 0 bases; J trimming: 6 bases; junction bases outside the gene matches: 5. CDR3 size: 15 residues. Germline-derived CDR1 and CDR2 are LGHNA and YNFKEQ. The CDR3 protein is CASSQEAGGLDTQYF. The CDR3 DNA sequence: TGTGCCAGCAGCCAAGAGGCAGGGGGCTTGGATACGCAGTATTTT.

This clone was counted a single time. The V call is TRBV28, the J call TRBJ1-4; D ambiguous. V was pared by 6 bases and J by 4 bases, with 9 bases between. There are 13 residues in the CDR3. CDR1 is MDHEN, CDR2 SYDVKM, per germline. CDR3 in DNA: TGTGCCAGCAGAAGGCAGGTTAATGAAAAACTGTTTTTT. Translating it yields CASRRQVNEKLFF.

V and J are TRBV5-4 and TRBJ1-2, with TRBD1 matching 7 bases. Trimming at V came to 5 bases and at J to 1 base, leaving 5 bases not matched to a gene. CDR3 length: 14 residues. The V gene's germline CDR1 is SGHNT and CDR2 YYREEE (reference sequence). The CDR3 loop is CASRLWDSNYGYTF. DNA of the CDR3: TGTGCCAGCAGGCTCTGGGACAGTAACTATGGCTACACCTTC.

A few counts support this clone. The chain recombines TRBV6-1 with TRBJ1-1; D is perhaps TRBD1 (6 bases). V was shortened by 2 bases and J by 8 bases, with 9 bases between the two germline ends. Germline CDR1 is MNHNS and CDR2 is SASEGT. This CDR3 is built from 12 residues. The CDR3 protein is CASSETGNEAFF. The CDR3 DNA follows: TGTGCCAGCAGTGAAACAGGGAACGAAGCTTTCTTT.

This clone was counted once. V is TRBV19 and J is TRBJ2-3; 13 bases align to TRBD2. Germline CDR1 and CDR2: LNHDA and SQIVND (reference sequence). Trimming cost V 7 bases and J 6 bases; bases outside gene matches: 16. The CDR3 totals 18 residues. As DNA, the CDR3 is TGTGCCAGTACCGCACTAGCGGGGGGGCGTGGGGGGTTGGATACGCAGTATTTT. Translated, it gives CASTALAGGRGGLDTQYF.

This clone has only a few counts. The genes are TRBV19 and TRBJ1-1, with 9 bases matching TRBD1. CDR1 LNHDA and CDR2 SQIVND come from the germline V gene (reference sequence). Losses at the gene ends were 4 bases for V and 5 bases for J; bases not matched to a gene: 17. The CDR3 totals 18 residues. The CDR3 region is CASSTRAGQGSIFTEAFF. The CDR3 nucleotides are TGTGCCAGTAGTACAAGGGCAGGACAGGGGAGTATCTTTACTGAAGCTTTCTTT.

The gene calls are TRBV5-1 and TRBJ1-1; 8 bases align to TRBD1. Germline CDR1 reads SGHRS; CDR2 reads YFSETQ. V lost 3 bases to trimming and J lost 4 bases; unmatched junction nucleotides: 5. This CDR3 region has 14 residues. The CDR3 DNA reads TGCGCCAGCAGCTCCGGACAGGGTAGCACTGAAGCTTTCTTT. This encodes CASSSGQGSTEAFF.

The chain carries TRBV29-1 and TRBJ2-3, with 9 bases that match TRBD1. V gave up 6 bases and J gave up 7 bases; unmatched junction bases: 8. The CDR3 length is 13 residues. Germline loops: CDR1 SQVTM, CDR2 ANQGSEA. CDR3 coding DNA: TGCAGCGTGGACAGGGGATTCGATAATACGCAGTATTTT. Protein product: CSVDRGFDNTQYF.

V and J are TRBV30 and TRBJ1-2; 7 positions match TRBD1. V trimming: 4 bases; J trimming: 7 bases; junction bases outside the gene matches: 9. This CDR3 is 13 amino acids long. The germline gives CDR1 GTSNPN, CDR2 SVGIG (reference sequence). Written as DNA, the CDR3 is TGTGCCTGGACCCCAGGGGGGCTTAGTGGCTACACCTTC. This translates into CAWTPGGLSGYTF.

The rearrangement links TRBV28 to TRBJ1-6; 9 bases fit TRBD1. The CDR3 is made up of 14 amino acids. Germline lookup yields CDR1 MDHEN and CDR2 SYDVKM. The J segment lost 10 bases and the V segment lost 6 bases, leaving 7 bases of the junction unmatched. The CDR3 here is CASSPGQGNSPLHF. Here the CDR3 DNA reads TGTGCCAGCAGCCCGGGACAGGGTAACTCACCCCTCCACTTT.

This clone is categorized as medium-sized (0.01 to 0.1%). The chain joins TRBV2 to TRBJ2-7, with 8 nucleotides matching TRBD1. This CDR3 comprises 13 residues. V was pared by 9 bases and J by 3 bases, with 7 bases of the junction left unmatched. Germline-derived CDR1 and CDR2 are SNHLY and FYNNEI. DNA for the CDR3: TGTGCCAGTCTACCGGGACAGGACTACGAGCAGTACTTC. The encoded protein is CASLPGQDYEQYF. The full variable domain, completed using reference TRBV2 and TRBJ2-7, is EPEVTQTPSHQVTQMGQEVILRCVPISNHLYFYWYRQILGQKVEFLVSFYNNEISEKSEIFDDQFSVERPDGSNFTLKIRSTKLEDSAMYFCASLPGQDYEQYFGPGTRLTVT.

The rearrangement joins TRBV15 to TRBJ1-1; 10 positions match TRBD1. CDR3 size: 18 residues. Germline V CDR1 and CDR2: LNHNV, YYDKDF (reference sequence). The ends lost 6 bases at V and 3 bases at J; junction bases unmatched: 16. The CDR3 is CATRSEGRDRGFDTEAFF. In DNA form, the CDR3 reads TGTGCCACCAGGAGTGAGGGGCGGGACAGGGGATTCGACACTGAAGCTTTCTTT.

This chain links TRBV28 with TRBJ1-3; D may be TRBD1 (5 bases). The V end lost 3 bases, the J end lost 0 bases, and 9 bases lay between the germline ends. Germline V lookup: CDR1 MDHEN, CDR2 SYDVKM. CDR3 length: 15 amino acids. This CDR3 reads CASSFRQNSGNTIYF. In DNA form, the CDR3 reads TGTGCCAGCAGTTTCCGACAGAACTCTGGAAACACCATATATTTT.

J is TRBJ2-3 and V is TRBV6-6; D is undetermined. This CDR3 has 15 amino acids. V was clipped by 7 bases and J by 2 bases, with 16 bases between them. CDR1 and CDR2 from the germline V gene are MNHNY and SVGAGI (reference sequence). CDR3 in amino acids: CASKVFQSSTDTQYF. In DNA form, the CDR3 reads TGTGCCAGCAAAGTTTTCCAGTCCTCCACAGATACGCAGTATTTT.

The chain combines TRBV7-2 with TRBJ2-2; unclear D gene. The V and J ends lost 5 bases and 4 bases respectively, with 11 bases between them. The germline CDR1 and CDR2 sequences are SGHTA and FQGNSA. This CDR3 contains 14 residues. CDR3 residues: CASSLIVATGELFF. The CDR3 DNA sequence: TGTGCCAGCAGCCTCATAGTAGCCACCGGGGAGCTGTTTTTT.

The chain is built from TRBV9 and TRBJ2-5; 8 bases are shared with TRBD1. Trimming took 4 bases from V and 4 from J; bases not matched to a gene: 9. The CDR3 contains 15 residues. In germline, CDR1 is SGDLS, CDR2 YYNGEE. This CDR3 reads CASSPGGSSRETQYF. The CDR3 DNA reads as TGTGCCAGCAGCCCAGGGGGCAGCTCCCGAGAGACCCAGTACTTC.

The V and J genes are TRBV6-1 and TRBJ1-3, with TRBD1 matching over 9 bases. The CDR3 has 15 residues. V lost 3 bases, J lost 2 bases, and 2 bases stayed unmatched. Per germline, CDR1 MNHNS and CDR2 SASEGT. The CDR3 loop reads CASSDGTGTGNTIYF. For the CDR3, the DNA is TGTGCCAGCAGTGACGGGACAGGGACTGGAAACACCATATATTTT.

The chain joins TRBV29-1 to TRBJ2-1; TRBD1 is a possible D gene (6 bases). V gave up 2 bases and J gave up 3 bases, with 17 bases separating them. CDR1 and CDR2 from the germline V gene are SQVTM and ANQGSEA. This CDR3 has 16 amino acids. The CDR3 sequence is CSVESDGQTFYNEQFF. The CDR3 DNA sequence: TGCAGCGTTGAATCGGACGGACAGACTTTCTACAATGAGCAGTTCTTC.

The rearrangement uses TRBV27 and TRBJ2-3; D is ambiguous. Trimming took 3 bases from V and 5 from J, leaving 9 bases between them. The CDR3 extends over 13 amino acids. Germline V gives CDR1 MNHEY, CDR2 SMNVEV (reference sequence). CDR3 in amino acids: CASSFPSGDTQYF. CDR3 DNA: TGTGCCAGCAGTTTCCCGTCGGGAGATACGCAGTATTTT.

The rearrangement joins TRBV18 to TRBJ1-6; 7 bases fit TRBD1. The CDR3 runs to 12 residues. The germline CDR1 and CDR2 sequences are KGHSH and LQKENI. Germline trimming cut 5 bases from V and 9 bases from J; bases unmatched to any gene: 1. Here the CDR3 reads CASSGDSSPLHF. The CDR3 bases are TGTGCCAGCTCAGGGGACAGTTCACCCCTCCACTTT.